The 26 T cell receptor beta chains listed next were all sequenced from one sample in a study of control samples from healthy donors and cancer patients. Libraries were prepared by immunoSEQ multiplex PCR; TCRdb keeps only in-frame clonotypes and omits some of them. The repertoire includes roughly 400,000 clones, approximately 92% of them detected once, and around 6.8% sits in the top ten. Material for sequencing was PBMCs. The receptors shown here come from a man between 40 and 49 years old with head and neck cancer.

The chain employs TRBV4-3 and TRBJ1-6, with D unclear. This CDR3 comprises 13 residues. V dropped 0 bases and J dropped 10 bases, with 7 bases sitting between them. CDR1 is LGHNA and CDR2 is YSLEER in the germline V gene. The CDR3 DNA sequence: TGCGCCAGCAGCCAAGATTGGAGCTCACCCCTCCACTTT. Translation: CASSQDWSSPLHF.

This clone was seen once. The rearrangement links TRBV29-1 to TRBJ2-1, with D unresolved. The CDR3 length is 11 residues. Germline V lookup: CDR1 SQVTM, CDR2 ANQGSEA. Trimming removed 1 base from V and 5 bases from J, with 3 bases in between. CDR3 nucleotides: TGCAGCGTTGAAGGAAACAATGAGCAGTTCTTC. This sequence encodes CSVEGNNEQFF.

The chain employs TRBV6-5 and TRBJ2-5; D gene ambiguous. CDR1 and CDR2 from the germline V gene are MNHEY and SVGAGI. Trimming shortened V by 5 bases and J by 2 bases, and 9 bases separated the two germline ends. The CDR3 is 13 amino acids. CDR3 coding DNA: TGTGCCAGCAGTAGAGTGTTACAAGAGACCCAGTACTTC. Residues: CASSRVLQETQYF.

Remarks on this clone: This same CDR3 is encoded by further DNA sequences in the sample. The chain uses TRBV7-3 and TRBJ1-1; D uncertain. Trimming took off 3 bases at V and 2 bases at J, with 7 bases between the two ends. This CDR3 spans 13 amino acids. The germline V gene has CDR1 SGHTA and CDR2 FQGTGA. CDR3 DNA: TGTGCCAGCAGCTTCCGGGGAAACACTGAAGCTTTCTTT. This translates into CASSFRGNTEAFF. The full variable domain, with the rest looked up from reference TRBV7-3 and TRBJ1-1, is GAGVSQTPSNKVTEKGKYVELRCDPISGHTALYWYRQSLGQGPEFLIYFQGTGAADDSGLPNDRFFAVRPEGSVSTLKIQRTERGDSAVYLCASSFRGNTEAFFGQGTRLTVV.

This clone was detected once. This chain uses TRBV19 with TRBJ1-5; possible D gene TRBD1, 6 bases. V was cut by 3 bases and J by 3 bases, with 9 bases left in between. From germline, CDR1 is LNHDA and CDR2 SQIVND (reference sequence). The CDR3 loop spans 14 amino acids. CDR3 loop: CASSIDRNNQPQHF. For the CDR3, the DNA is TGTGCCAGTAGTATCGACAGGAACAATCAGCCCCAGCATTTT.

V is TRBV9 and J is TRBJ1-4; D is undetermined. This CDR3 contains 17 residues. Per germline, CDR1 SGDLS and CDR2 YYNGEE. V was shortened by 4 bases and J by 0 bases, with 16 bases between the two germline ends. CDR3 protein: CASSPGLGLATNEKLFF. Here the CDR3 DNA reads TGTGCCAGCAGCCCTGGATTGGGTCTTGCAACTAATGAAAAACTGTTTTTT.

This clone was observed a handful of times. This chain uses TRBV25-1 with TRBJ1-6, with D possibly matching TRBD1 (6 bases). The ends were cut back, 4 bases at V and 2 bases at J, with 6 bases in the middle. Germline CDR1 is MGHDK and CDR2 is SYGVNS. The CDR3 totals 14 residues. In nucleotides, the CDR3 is TGTGCCAGCAGTGGGACAGCCTATAATTCACCCCTCCACTTT. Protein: CASSGTAYNSPLHF. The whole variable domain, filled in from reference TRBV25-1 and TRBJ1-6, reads EADIYQTPRYLVIGTGKKITLECSQTMGHDKMYWYQQDPGMELHLIHYSYGVNSTEKGDLSSESTVSRIRTEHFPLTLESARPSHTSQYLCASSGTAYNSPLHFGNGTRLTVT.

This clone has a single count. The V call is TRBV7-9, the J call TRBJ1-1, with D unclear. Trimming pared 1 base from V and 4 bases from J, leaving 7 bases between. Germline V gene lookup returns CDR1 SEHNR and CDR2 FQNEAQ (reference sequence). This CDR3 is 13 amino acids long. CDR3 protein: CASSLDKSTEAFF. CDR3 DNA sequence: TGTGCCAGCAGCTTAGACAAGTCCACTGAAGCTTTCTTT.

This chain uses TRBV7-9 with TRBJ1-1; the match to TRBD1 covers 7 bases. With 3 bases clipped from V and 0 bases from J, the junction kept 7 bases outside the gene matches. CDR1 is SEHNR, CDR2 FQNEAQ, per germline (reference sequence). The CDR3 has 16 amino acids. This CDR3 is CASSFFGRGLNTEAFF. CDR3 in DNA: TGTGCCAGCAGCTTCTTCGGGAGGGGGCTGAACACTGAAGCTTTCTTT. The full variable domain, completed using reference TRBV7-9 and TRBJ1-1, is DTGVSQNPRHKITKRGQNVTFRCDPISEHNRLYWYRQTLGQGPEFLTYFQNEAQLEKSRLLSDRFSAERPKGSFSTLEIQRTEQGDSAMYLCASSFFGRGLNTEAFFGQGTRLTVV.

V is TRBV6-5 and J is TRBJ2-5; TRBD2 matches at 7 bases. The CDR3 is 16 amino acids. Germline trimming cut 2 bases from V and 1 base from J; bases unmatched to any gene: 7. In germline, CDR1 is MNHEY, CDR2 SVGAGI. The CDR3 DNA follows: TGTGCCAGCAGTTACGGCGGGGGTATTGGCCAAGAGACCCAGTACTTC. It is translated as CASSYGGGIGQETQYF.

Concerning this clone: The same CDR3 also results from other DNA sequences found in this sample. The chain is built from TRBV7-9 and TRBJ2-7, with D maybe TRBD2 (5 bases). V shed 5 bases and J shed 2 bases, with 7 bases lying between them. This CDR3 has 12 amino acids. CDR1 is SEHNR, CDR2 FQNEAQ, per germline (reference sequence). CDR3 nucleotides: TGTGCCAGCAGCCCCGGGACCTACGAGCAGTACTTC. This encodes CASSPGTYEQYF.

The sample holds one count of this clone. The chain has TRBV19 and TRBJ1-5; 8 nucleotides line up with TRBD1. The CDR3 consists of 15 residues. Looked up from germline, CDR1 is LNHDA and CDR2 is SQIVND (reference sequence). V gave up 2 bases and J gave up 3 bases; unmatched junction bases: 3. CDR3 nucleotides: TGTGCCAGTAGTATACAGGGGGCCCCCAATCAGCCCCAGCATTTT. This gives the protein CASSIQGAPNQPQHF.

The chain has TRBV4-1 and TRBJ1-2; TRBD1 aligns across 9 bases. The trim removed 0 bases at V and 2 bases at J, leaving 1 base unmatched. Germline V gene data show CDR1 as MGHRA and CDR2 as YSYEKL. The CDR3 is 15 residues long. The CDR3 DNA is TGCGCCAGCAGCCAAGATACAGGGGGCAACTATGGCTACACCTTC. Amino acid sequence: CASSQDTGGNYGYTF.

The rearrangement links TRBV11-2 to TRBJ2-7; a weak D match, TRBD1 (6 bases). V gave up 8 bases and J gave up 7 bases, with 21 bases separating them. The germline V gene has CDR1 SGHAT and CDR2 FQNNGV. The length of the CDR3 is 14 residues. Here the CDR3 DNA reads TGTGCCAGCGGACTCCTGAGGACAGTTGAAGAGCAGTACTTC. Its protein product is CASGLLRTVEEQYF.

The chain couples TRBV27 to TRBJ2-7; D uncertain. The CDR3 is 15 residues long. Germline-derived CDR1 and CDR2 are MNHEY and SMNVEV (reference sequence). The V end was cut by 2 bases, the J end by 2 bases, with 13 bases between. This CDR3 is CASSLRRPTAYEQYF. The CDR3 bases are TGTGCCAGCAGTTTAAGGCGGCCCACGGCCTACGAGCAGTACTTC.

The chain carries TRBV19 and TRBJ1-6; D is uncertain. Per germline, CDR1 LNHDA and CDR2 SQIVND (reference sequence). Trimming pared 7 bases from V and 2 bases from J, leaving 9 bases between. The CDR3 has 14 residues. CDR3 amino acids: CASKSGAYNSPLHF. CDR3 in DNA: TGTGCCAGTAAGAGCGGGGCCTATAATTCACCCCTCCACTTT.

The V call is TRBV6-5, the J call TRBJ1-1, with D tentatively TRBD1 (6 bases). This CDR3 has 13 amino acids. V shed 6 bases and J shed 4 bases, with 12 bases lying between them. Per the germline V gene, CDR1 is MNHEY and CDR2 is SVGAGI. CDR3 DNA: TGTGCCAGCAGCAGGGGAACGGCCACTGAAGCTTTCTTT. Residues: CASSRGTATEAFF.

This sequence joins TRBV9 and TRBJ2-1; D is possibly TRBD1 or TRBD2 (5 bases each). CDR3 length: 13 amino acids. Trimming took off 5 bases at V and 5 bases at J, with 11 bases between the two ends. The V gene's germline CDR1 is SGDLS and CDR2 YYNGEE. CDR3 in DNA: TGTGCCAGCAGGGGGCGGGTGGACAATGAGCAGTTCTTC. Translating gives CASRGRVDNEQFF.

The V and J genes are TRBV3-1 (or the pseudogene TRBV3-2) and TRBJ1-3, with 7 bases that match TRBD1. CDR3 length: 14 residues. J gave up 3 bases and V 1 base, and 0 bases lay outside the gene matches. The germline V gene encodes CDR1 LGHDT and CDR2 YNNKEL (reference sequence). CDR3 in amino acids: CASSQGTGGNTIYF. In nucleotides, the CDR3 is TGTGCCAGCAGCCAAGGGACAGGTGGAAACACCATATATTTT.

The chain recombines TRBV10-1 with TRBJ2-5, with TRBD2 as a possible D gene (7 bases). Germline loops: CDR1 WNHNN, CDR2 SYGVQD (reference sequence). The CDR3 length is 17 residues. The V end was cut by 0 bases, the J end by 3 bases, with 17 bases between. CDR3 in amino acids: CASSESRGEGRKETQYF. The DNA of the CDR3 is TGCGCCAGCAGTGAGTCGAGGGGGGAGGGCCGGAAAGAGACCCAGTACTTC.

The CDR3 region is CASREDRANTEAFF. Here the CDR3 DNA reads TGTGCCAGCCGCGAGGACAGGGCAAACACTGAAGCTTTCTTT. This chain connects TRBV7-9 to TRBJ1-1, with 8 bases that match TRBD1. The germline CDR1 and CDR2 sequences are SEHNR and FQNEAQ (reference sequence). V trimming: 8 bases; J trimming: 2 bases; junction bases outside the gene matches: 7. The CDR3 loop spans 14 amino acids.

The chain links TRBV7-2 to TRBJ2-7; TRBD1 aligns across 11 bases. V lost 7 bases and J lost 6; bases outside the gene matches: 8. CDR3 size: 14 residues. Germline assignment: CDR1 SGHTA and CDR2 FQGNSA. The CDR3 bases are TGTGCCAGCACGGACAGGGGGCGCGCTGGCGAGCAGTACTTC. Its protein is CASTDRGRAGEQYF.

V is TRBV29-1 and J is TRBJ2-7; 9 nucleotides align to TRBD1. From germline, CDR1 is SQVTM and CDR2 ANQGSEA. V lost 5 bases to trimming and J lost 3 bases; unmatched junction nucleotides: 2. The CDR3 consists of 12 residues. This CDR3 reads CSVNRGLYEQYF. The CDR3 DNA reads TGCAGCGTTAACAGGGGGCTCTACGAGCAGTACTTC.

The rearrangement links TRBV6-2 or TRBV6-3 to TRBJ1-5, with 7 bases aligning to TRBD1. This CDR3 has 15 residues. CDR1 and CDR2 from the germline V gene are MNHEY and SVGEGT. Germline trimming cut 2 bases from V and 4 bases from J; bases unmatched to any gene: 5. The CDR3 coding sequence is TGTGCCAGCAGTTACGGGACAGTCGGTAATCAGCCCCAGCATTTT. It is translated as CASSYGTVGNQPQHF.

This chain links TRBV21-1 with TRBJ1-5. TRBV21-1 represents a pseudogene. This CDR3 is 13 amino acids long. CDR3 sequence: CASTLESNQPQHF. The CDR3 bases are TGTGCCAGCACACTAGAATCGAATCAGCCCCAGCATTTT.

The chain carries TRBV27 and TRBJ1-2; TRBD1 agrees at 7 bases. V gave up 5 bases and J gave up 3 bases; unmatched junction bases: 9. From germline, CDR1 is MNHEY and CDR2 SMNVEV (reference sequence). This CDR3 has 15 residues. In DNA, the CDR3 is TGTGCCAGCAGTCTCTACAGGGGAGGTGACTATGGCTACACCTTC. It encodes CASSLYRGGDYGYTF.